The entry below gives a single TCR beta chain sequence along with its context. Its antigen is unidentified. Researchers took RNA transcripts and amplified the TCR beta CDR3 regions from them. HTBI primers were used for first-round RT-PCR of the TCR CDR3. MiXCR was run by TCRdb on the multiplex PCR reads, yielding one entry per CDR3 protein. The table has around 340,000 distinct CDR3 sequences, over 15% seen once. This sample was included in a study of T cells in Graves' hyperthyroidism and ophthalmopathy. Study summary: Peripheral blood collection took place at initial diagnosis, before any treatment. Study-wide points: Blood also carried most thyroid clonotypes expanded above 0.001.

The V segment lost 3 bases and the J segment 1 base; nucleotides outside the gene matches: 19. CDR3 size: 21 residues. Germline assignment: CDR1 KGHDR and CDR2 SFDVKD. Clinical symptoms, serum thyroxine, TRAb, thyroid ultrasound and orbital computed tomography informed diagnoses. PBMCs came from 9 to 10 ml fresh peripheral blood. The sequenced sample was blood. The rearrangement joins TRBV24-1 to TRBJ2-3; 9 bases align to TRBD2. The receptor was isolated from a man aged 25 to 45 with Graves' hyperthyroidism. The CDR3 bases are TGTGCCACCAGTGATCGTCGGCCTAGCGGGAATTCAGGGGTGGGCACAGATACGCAGTATTTT. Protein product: CATSDRRPSGNSGVGTDTQYF.